The 30 T cell receptor beta chains given below trace back to one sample, sequenced in a study of human T cells and chemical hapten exposure. Stated time point: patch test 1, 2 weeks after DPC sensitization. The treatment was: therapeutic diphenylcyclopropenone sensitization with weekly scalp DPC. TCRdb re-called the RACE reads with MiXCR, one entry per CDR3 protein. The repertoire has some 380,000 distinct CDR3 sequences, roughly 5% of them found once; the top ten carry around 2.3%. Sequenced here: whole blood, sampled in connection with sensitization to the hapten diphenylcyclopropenone (DPC). These receptors all stem from a woman in her fifties or sixties with alopecia areata. Some clones in this sample may be carry-over from other donors' samples.

This clonotype was seen ten or more times. The J gene is TRBJ2-2, the V gene TRBV29-1; 13 bases fit TRBD2. Germline CDR1 and CDR2: SQVTM and ANQGSEA. The CDR3 has 14 residues. The junction had 1 base not matched to a gene; V was cut back by 6 bases and J by 3 bases. This chain's CDR3 is CSVGLAGDTGELFF. The CDR3 DNA sequence: TGCAGCGTCGGACTAGCGGGAGACACCGGGGAGCTGTTTTTT.

This clonotype was detected many times. The chain couples TRBV12-3 or TRBV12-4 to TRBJ1-2; 7 bases match TRBD1. CDR3 length: 16 amino acids. V shed 0 bases, J shed 5 bases, and the junction held 9 bases outside the gene matches. The CDR3 DNA sequence: TGTGCCAGCAGTTTAGCGCTCAGCACAGGGGAATATGGCTACACCTTC. Protein product: CASSLALSTGEYGYTF.

A word on this clonotype: This sequence may be a read error, since a much larger clone differs from it by one base. The V call is TRBV6-5, the J call TRBJ2-1; tentative D call: TRBD2 (6 bases). Germline V lookup: CDR1 MNHEY, CDR2 SVGAGI. The length of the CDR3 is 13 residues. The V gene lost 8 bases and the J gene lost 8 bases, with 16 bases spanning the gap. The CDR3 here is CASGQGGFDEQFF. The CDR3 bases are TGTGCCAGCGGGCAGGGAGGTTTCGATGAGCAGTTCTTC.

This clonotype was detected many times. The rearrangement uses TRBV6-6 and TRBJ2-3; no firm D call. Germline CDR1 MNHNY, CDR2 SVGAGI (reference sequence). The CDR3 loop spans 12 amino acids. Trimming shortened V by 7 bases and J by 1 base, and 6 bases separated the two germline ends. This chain's CDR3 is CASISGTDTQYF. CDR3 nucleotides: TGTGCCAGCATATCGGGCACAGATACGCAGTATTTT.

V and J are TRBV4-1 and TRBJ2-7; unclear D gene. V lost 1 base to trimming and J lost 2 bases, with 12 bases between them. Germline values: CDR1 MGHRA, CDR2 YSYEKL. This CDR3 has 15 residues. CDR3 residues: CASSQGPDGTYEQYF. The DNA of the CDR3 is TGCGCCAGCAGCCAAGGACCGGACGGTACCTACGAGCAGTACTTC.

The CDR3 is CASSIRLDLLSNQPQHF. CDR3 coding DNA: TGTGCCAGTAGTATACGGTTGGACCTATTGAGCAATCAGCCCCAGCATTTT. The chain has TRBV19 and TRBJ1-5; no clear D. This CDR3 is built from 17 residues. The V end was cut by 2 bases, the J end by 1 base, with 15 bases between. Germline values: CDR1 LNHDA, CDR2 SQIVND (reference sequence).

At least ten counts were recorded for this clonotype. The CDR3 coding sequence is TGTGCCAGCAGTTGGGAGGGGGGGAACACTGAAGCTTTCTTT. Its translation is CASSWEGGNTEAFF. The chain employs TRBV27 and TRBJ1-1; D is perhaps TRBD1 (6 bases). CDR3 size: 14 residues. Trimming stripped 4 bases from V and 1 base from J, with 10 bases between. Germline loops: CDR1 MNHEY, CDR2 SMNVEV (reference sequence).

This clonotype occurred many times. V and J are TRBV6-5 and TRBJ2-7; perhaps TRBD1 as D (5 bases). V was cut by 6 bases and J by 1 base, with 13 bases left in between. The CDR3 covers 14 residues. Germline lookup yields CDR1 MNHEY and CDR2 SVGAGI. In nucleotides, the CDR3 is TGTGCCAGCAGGCGGACAATCACATCCTACGAGCAGTACTTC. Its translation: CASRRTITSYEQYF.

This clonotype was seen repeatedly, ten times or more. J is TRBJ2-2 and V is TRBV4-3, with D unclear. From germline, CDR1 is LGHNA and CDR2 YSLEER. The CDR3 is 14 residues long. Between the trimmed V and J ends, which lost 1 base and 0 bases, there was a span of 3 bases. CDR3 in amino acids: CASSQGPNTGELFF. The CDR3 DNA reads TGCGCCAGCAGCCAAGGCCCGAACACCGGGGAGCTGTTTTTT.

The sample holds many counts of this clonotype. The rearrangement uses TRBV4-2 and TRBJ1-5, with D maybe TRBD1 (5 bases). The germline gives CDR1 LGHNA, CDR2 YNFKEQ. This CDR3 contains 15 residues. Deletions cut 3 bases from V and 5 bases from J, with 14 bases between. The CDR3 DNA is TGTGCCAGCAGCCATCTACAGGAGAGGGATCAGCCCCAGCATTTT. This codes for CASSHLQERDQPQHF.

The sample holds many counts of this clonotype. This rearrangement joins TRBV5-6 to TRBJ1-1; no definite D call. CDR3 length: 13 residues. V lost 0 bases and J 5 bases, leaving 8 bases between the germline ends. Germline-derived CDR1 and CDR2 are SGHDT and YYEEEE. The CDR3 loop is CASSLAGKTEAFF. The CDR3 nucleotides are TGTGCCAGCAGCTTGGCGGGGAAGACTGAAGCTTTCTTT.

This clonotype was picked up a small number of times. The rearrangement uses TRBV29-1 and TRBJ2-7; 10 nucleotides agree with TRBD2. CDR3 length equals 17 residues. V shed 4 bases and J 4 bases; nucleotides not matched to a gene: 16. CDR1 is SQVTM and CDR2 is ANQGSEA in the germline V gene. CDR3 DNA: TGCAGCGTTGCGGATCTAGCGGGGGCCCTAGGGCATTACGAGCAGTACTTC. Protein product: CSVADLAGALGHYEQYF.

The table lists this clonotype with many counts. This chain links TRBV27 with TRBJ1-4; D gene unclear. Germline CDR1 and CDR2: MNHEY and SMNVEV (reference sequence). The V end lost 4 bases, the J end lost 0 bases, and 9 bases lay between the germline ends. The CDR3 sequence is 15 residues long. The DNA for the CDR3 is TGTGCCAGCAGTTATACCGCTGCAACTAATGAAAAACTGTTTTTT. Translated, it gives CASSYTAATNEKLFF.

The chain carries TRBV10-3 and TRBJ2-3, with 12 nucleotides matching TRBD2. There are 17 residues in the CDR3. The V gene end was trimmed by 2 bases and the J gene end by 5 bases; junction bases not matched to a gene: 8. CDR1 ENHRY and CDR2 SYGVKD come from the germline V gene. CDR3 bases: TGTGCCATCAGTGAGGCGGCTAGCGGGAGGGCTGGAGATACGCAGTATTTT. It codes for CAISEAASGRAGDTQYF.

This clonotype was observed at least ten times. The rearrangement links TRBV20-1 to TRBJ1-2; D is perhaps TRBD1 (6 bases). CDR3 length equals 15 residues. Germline V gene sequence: CDR1 DFQATT, CDR2 SNEGSKA (reference sequence). Trimming cost V 3 bases and J 4 bases, with 18 bases left between them. The CDR3 region is CSARSGRGGGYGYTF. CDR3 DNA: TGCAGTGCTAGGTCCGGCAGGGGAGGTGGCTATGGCTACACCTTC.

CDR3 sequence reads: CASSQVDGGASYEQYF. The CDR3 nucleotides are TGCGCCAGCAGCCAAGTGGATGGGGGGGCCTCCTACGAGCAGTACTTC. The chain carries TRBV4-1 and TRBJ2-7; the D gene is possibly TRBD2 (7 bases). CDR1 is MGHRA, CDR2 YSYEKL, per germline. V shed 1 base and J shed 0 bases, with 13 bases lying between them. The CDR3 length is 16 residues.

This clonotype has a count of ten or more. The chain links TRBV28 to TRBJ2-2, with 8 positions matching TRBD2. V lost 5 bases and J lost 8; bases outside the gene matches: 13. CDR3 size: 16 residues. Per the germline V gene, CDR1 is MDHEN and CDR2 is SYDVKM. In nucleotides, the CDR3 is TGTGCCAGCAGTCCCCCAGAATCTAGCGGGCGAGGGGAGCTGTTTTTT. It is translated as CASSPPESSGRGELFF.

This clonotype showed up many times. As DNA, the CDR3 is TGTGCCAGCAGCTTAGAGGGGGACAGGGTTGAAAAACTGTTTTTT. Protein product: CASSLEGDRVEKLFF. The V call is TRBV7-2, the J call TRBJ1-4; 9 positions match TRBD1. Unmatched junction bases numbered 4, after V lost 1 base and J lost 7 bases. Germline-derived CDR1 and CDR2 are SGHTA and FQGNSA. This CDR3 contains 15 residues.

The table lists this clonotype with many counts. This chain uses TRBV5-5 with TRBJ2-5; the D call may be TRBD1 or TRBD2 (5 bases each). This CDR3 comprises 15 residues. CDR1 is SGHKS, CDR2 YYEKEE, per germline (reference sequence). Between the trimmed V and J ends, which lost 2 bases and 2 bases, there was a span of 13 bases. CDR3 nucleotides: TGTGCCAGCAGCTTCTCGGCAGGGACGCAAGAGACCCAGTACTTC. Its translation: CASSFSAGTQETQYF.

The rearrangement links TRBV29-1 to TRBJ2-6; D might be TRBD1 or TRBD2, each matching 5 bases. The germline V gene encodes CDR1 SQVTM and CDR2 ANQGSEA. CDR3 size: 16 residues. The V gene lost 6 bases and the J gene lost 3 bases, with 18 bases spanning the gap. The CDR3 bases are TGCAGCGTCCTCCGGGCCGGGGCGGATGGGGCCAACGTCCTGACTTTC. Residues: CSVLRAGADGANVLTF.

This chain links TRBV7-8 with TRBJ1-1, with D uncertain. The CDR3 consists of 16 residues. Per the germline V gene, CDR1 is SGHVS and CDR2 is FQNEAQ. Trimming shortened V by 3 bases and J by 5 bases, and 19 bases separated the two germline ends. CDR3 region: CASSLVSSLGETEAFF. CDR3 bases: TGTGCCAGCAGCTTGGTCTCCAGTTTGGGCGAAACTGAAGCTTTCTTT.

Comments on this clonotype: A read error is possible here, since a much larger clone lies one base away. This chain uses TRBV5-1 with TRBJ2-1; TRBD2 matches at 11 bases. CDR3 length: 15 amino acids. CDR1 and CDR2 (germline): SGHRS, YFSETQ. This chain's CDR3 is CASSLELAGDNGQFF. DNA of the CDR3: TGCGCCAGCAGCTTGGAACTAGCGGGGGACAATGGGCAGTTCTTC.

The sample holds many counts of this clonotype. The J gene is TRBJ2-1, the V gene TRBV12-3 or TRBV12-4; D unclear. CDR3 length: 12 amino acids. V dropped 1 base and J dropped 13 bases, with 11 bases sitting between them. DNA for the CDR3: TGTGCCAGCAGTTTAGTTGTAGGAGACCAGTTCTTC. Translating it yields CASSLVVGDQFF.

This clonotype turned up a few times. The chain combines TRBV28 with TRBJ2-1; maybe TRBD2 (6 bases). Germline CDR1 is MDHEN and CDR2 is SYDVKM. Trimming removed 3 bases from V and 5 bases from J, with 14 bases in between. The CDR3 is 15 residues long. The CDR3: CASSFYGGLHNEQFF. DNA for the CDR3: TGTGCCAGCAGTTTCTACGGGGGTTTACACAATGAGCAGTTCTTC.

The chain uses TRBV28 and TRBJ2-3; D gene unclear. This CDR3 comprises 13 residues. V was cut by 3 bases and J by 4 bases, with 8 bases left in between. Germline CDR1 MDHEN, CDR2 SYDVKM. Here the CDR3 DNA reads TGTGCCAGCAGTTTGAAAGTCCCAGATACGCAGTATTTT. This encodes CASSLKVPDTQYF.

This clonotype was seen only a few times. The genes are TRBV5-1 and TRBJ1-3, with D perhaps matching TRBD1 (5 bases). Per the germline V gene, CDR1 is SGHRS and CDR2 is YFSETQ. The CDR3 length is 14 residues. The ends were cut back, 3 bases at V and 1 base at J, with 8 bases in the middle. The CDR3, as DNA: TGCGCCAGCAGCTCGACAGCTTCTGGAAACACCATATATTTT. Its protein product is CASSSTASGNTIYF.

This clonotype was seen more than once but under ten times. CDR3 coding DNA: TGTGCCAGCAGTGAAAGCGGGGGGTTGGAGCAGTTCTTC. Protein product: CASSESGGLEQFF. The chain has TRBV6-1 and TRBJ2-1, with 9 bases that match TRBD2. The CDR3 spans 13 residues. Germline-derived CDR1 and CDR2 are MNHNS and SASEGT. J lost 10 bases, V lost 2 bases, and 3 bases had no gene match.

This clonotype showed up just a few times. The chain combines TRBV7-2 with TRBJ2-5, with 7 bases lining up with TRBD2. The CDR3 has 17 residues. V lost 4 bases and J lost 1; bases outside the gene matches: 12. Germline loops: CDR1 SGHTA, CDR2 FQGNSA. The CDR3 sequence is CASSYSRRRELQETQYF. The CDR3 nucleotides read TGTGCCAGCAGCTATTCCCGTAGGCGGGAGCTCCAAGAGACCCAGTACTTC.

Ten or more counts support this clonotype. The rearrangement links TRBV18 to TRBJ2-3; 11 bases agree with TRBD2. Germline lookup yields CDR1 KGHSH and CDR2 LQKENI. V dropped 5 bases and J dropped 0; count of bases not matched to a gene: 16. The CDR3 length is 20 residues. The CDR3 protein is CASSSPTITSGGSSTDTQYF. The CDR3 DNA is TGTGCCAGCTCATCTCCTACGATTACTAGCGGGGGATCTAGCACAGATACGCAGTATTTT.

This clonotype was observed many times. This chain links TRBV30 with TRBJ2-1, with D possibly being TRBD2 (6 bases). CDR3 length: 12 amino acids. Germline CDR1 and CDR2: GTSNPN and SVGIG (reference sequence). V was cut by 5 bases and J by 6 bases, with 11 bases left in between. In DNA, the CDR3 is TGTGCCTGGGGGGGGTTCGGCAATGAGCAGTTCTTC. It codes for CAWGGFGNEQFF.